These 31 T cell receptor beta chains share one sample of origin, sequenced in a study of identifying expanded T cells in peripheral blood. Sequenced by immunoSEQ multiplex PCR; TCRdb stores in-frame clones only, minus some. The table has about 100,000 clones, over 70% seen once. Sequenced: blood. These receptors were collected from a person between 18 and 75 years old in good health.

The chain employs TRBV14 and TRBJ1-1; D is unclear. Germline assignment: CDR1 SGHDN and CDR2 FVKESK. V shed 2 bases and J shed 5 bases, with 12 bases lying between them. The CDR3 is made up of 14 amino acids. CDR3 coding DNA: TGTGCCAGCAGCCAACGCCCCTTGGGAACTGAAGCTTTCTTT. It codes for CASSQRPLGTEAFF.

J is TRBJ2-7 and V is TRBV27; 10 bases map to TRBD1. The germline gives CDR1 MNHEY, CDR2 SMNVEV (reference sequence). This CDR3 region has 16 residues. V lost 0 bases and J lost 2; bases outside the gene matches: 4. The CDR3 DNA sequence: TGTGCCAGCAGTTTATCATCGACAGGGGGCCCCTACGAGCAGTACTTC. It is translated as CASSLSSTGGPYEQYF.

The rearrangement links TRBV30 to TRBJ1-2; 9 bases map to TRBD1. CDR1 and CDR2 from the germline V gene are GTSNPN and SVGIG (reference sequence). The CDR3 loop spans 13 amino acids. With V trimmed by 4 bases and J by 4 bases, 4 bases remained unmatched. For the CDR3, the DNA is TGTGCCTGGATGGGACAGGGAAGCTATGGCTACACCTTC. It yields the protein CAWMGQGSYGYTF.

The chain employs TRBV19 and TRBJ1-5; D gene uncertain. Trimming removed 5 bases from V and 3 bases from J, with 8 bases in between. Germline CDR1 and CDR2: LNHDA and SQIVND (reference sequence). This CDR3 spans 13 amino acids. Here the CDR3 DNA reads TGTGCCAGTAGTCGGCAGATCAATCAGCCCCAGCATTTT. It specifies CASSRQINQPQHF.

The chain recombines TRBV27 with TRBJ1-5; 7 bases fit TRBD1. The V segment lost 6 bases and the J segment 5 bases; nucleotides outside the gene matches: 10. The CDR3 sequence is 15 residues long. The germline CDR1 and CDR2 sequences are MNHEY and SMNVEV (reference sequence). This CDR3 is CASRGGTGADQPQHF. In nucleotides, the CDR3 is TGTGCCAGCAGGGGGGGAACAGGGGCCGATCAGCCCCAGCATTTT.

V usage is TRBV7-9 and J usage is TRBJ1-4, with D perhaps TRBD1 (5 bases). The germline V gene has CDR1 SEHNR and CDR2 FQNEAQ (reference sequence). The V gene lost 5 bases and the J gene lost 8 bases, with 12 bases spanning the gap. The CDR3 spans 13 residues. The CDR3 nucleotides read TGTGCCAGCAGCGGTCAGGGACTAGAAAAACTGTTTTTT. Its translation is CASSGQGLEKLFF.

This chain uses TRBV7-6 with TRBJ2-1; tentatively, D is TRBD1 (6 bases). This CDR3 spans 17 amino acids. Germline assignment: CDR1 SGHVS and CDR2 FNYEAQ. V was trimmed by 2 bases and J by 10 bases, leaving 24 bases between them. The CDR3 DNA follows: TGTGCCAGCAGCTTATCTTCTGGGACACGGGTCATACAGGAGCAGTTCTTC. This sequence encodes CASSLSSGTRVIQEQFF.

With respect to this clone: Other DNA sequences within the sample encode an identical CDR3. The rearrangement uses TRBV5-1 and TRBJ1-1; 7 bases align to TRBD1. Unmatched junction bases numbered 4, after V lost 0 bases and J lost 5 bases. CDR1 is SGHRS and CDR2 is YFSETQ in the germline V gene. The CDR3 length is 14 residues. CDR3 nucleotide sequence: TGCGCCAGCAGCTTGGGACAGGGAGGAACTGAAGCTTTCTTT. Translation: CASSLGQGGTEAFF. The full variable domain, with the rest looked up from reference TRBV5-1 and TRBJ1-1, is KAGVTQTPRYLIKTRGQQVTLSCSPISGHRSVSWYQQTPGQGLQFLFEYFSETQRNKGNFPGRFSGRQFSNSRSEMNVSTLELGDSALYLCASSLGQGGTEAFFGQGTRLTVV.

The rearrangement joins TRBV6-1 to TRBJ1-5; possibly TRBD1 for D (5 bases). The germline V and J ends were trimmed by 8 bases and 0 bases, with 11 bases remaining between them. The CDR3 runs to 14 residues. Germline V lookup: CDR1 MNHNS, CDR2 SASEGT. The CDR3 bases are TGTGCCAGCTGCGAAGGGGATAGCAATCAGCCCCAGCATTTT. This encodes CASCEGDSNQPQHF.

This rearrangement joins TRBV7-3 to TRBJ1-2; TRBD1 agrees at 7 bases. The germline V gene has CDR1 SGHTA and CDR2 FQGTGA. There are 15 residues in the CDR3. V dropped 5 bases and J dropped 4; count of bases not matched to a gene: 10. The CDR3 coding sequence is TGTGCCAGCAGCCTTGTCCGACAGGGAAGCTATGGCTACACCTTC. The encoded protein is CASSLVRQGSYGYTF.

The CDR3 here is CASSQGSGDGYTF. In DNA form, the CDR3 reads TGCGCCAGCAGCCAGGGGTCCGGGGATGGCTACACCTTC. This sequence joins TRBV4-3 and TRBJ1-2; D not resolved. This CDR3 comprises 13 residues. Germline CDR1 and CDR2: LGHNA and YSLEER. V was cut by 3 bases and J by 6 bases, with 11 bases left in between.

This CDR3 reads CASSIWGGNEKLFF. The CDR3 DNA is TGTGCCAGTAGTATTTGGGGGGGTAATGAAAAACTGTTTTTT. The chain recombines TRBV19 with TRBJ1-4, with TRBD1 as a possible D gene (5 bases). The V end lost 3 bases, the J end lost 4 bases, and 9 bases lay between the germline ends. The CDR3 covers 14 residues. Germline loops: CDR1 LNHDA, CDR2 SQIVND (reference sequence).

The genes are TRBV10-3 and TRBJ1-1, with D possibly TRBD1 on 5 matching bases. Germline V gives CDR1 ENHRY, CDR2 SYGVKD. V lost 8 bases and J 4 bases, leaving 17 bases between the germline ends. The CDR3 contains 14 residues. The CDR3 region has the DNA TGTGCCATCCGCCACGACAGTGACAGCACTGAAGCTTTCTTT. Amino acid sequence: CAIRHDSDSTEAFF.

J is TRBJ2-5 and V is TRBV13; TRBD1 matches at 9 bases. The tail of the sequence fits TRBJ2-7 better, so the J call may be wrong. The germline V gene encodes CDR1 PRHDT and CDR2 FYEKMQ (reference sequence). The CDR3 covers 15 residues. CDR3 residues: CASSIRGQGSYEQYF. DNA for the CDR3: TGTGCCAGCAGCATCCGTGGACAGGGGAGCTACGAGCAGTACTTC.

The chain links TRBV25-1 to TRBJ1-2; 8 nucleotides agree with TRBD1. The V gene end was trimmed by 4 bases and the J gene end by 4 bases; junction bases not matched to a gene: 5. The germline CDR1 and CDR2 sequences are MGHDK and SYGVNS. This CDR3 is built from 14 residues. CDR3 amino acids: CASSAQGAGYGYTF. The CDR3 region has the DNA TGTGCCAGCAGTGCTCAGGGGGCCGGCTATGGCTACACCTTC.

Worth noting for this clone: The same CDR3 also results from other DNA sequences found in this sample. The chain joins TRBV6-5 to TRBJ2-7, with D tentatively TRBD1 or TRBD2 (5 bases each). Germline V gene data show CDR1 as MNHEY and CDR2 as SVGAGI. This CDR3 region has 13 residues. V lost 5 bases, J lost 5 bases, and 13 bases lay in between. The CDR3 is CASSLRGAHEQYF. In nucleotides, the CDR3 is TGTGCCAGCAGTCTGAGAGGGGCCCACGAGCAGTACTTC.

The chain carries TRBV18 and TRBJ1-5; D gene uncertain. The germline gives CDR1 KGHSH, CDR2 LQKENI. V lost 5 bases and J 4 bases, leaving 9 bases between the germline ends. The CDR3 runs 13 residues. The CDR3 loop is CASSSDTNQPQHF. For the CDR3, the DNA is TGTGCCAGCTCATCAGATACGAATCAGCCCCAGCATTTT.

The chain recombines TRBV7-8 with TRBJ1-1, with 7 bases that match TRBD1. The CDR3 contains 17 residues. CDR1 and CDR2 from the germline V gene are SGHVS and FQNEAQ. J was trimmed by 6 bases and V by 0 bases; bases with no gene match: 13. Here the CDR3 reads CASSLASAGTAAPEAFF. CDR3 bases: TGTGCCAGCAGCTTAGCCTCGGCCGGGACAGCCGCCCCTGAAGCTTTCTTT.

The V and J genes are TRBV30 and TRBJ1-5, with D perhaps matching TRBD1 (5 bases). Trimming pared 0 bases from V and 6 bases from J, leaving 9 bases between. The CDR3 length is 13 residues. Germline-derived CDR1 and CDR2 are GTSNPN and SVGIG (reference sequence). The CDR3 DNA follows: TGTGCCTGGAGTGTGGGAAGGGGTCAGCCCCAGCATTTT. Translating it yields CAWSVGRGQPQHF.

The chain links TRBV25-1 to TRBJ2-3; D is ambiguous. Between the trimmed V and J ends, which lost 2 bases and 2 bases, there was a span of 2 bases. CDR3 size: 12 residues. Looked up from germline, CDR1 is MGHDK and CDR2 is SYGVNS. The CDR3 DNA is TGTGCCAGCAGTGAAAACACAGATACGCAGTATTTT. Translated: CASSENTDTQYF.

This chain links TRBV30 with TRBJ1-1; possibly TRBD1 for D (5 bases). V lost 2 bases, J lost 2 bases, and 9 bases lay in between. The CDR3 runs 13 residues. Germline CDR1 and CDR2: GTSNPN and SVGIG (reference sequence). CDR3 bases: TGTGCCTGGAGTAGGGACGGAAACACTGAAGCTTTCTTT. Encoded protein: CAWSRDGNTEAFF.

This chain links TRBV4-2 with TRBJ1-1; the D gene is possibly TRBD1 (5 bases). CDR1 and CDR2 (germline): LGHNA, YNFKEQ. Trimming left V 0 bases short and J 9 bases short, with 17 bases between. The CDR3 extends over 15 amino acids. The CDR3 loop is CASSQDRGWSGKAFF. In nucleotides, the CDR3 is TGTGCCAGCAGCCAAGATCGGGGGTGGTCGGGGAAAGCTTTCTTT.

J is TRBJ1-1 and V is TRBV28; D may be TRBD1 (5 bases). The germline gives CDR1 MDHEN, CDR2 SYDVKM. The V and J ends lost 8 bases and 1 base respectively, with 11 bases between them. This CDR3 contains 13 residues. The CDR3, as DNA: TGTGCCAGCCTTATCGGGGGGAACACTGAAGCTTTCTTT. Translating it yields CASLIGGNTEAFF. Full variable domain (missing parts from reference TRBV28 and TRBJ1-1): DVKVTQSSRYLVKRTGEKVFLECVQDMDHENMFWYRQDPGLGLRLIYFSYDVKMKEKGDIPEGYSVSREKKERFSLILESASTNQTSMYLCASLIGGNTEAFFGQGTRLTVV.

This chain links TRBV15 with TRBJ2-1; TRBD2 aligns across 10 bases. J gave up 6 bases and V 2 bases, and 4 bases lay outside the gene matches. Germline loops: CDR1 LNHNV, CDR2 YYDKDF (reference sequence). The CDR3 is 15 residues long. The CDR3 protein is CATSRNVAGGNEQFF. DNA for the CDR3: TGTGCCACCAGCAGAAACGTAGCGGGGGGCAATGAGCAGTTCTTC.

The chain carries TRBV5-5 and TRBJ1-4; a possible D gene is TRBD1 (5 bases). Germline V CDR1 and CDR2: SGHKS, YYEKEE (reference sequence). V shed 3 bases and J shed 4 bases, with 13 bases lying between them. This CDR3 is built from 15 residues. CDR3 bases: TGTGCCAGCAGCTACCGACAGATGATTAATGAAAAACTGTTTTTT. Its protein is CASSYRQMINEKLFF.

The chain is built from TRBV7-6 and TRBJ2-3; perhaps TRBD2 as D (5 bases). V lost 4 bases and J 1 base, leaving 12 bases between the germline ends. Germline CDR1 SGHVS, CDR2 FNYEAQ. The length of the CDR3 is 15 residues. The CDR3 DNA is TGTGCCAGCAGCTCCGGCGGGTTGGGCACAGATACGCAGTATTTT. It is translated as CASSSGGLGTDTQYF.

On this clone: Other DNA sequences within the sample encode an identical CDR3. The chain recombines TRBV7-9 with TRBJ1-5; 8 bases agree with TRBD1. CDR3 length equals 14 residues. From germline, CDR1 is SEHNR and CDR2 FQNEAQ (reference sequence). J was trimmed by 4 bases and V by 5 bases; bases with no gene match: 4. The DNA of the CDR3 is TGTGCCAGCAGCATGGACAGGGATAATCAGCCCCAGCATTTT. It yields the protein CASSMDRDNQPQHF.

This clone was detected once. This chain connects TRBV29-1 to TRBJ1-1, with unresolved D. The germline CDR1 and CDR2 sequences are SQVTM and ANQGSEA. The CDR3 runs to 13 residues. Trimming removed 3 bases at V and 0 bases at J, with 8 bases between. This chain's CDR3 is CSVERHMNTEAFF. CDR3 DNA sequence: TGCAGCGTTGAGCGGCATATGAACACTGAAGCTTTCTTT. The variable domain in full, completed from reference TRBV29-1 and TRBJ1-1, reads SAVISQKPSRDICQRGTSLTIQCQVDSQVTMMFWYRQQPGQSLTLIATANQGSEATYESGFVIDKFPISRPNLTFSTLTVSNMSPEDSSIYLCSVERHMNTEAFFGQGTRLTVV.

The CDR3 sequence: CASMMGQGNSPLHF. In DNA, the CDR3 is TGTGCCAGCATGATGGGACAGGGCAATTCACCCCTCCACTTT. V usage is TRBV6-6 and J usage is TRBJ1-6; 9 nucleotides line up with TRBD1. The CDR3 length is 14 residues. V was clipped by 7 bases and J by 7 bases; unmatched bases: 5. The V gene's germline CDR1 is MNHNY and CDR2 SVGAGI (reference sequence).

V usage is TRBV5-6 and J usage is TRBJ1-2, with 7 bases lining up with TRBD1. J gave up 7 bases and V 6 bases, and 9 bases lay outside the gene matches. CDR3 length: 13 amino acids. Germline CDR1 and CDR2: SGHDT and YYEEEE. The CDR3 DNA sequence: TGTGCCAGCAACTTAGGAGGGGGCGGTGGCTACACCTTC. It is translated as CASNLGGGGGYTF.

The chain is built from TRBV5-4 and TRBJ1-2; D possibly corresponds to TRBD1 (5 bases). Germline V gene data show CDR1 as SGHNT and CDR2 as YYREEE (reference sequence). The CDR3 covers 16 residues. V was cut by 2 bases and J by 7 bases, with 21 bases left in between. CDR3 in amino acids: CASSLPQGAGAGGYTF. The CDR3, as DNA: TGTGCCAGCAGCTTACCGCAGGGAGCAGGAGCGGGTGGCTACACCTTC.